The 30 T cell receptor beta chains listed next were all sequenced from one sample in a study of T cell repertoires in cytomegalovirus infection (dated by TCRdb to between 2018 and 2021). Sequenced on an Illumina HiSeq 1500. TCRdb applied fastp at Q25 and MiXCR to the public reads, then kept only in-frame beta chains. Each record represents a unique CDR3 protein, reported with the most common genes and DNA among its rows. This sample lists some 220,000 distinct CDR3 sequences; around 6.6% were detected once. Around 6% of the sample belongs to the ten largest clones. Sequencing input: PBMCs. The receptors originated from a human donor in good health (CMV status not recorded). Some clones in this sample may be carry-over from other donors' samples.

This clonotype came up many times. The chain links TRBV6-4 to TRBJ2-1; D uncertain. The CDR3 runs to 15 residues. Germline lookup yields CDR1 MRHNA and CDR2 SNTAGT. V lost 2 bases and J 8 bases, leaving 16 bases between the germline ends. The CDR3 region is CASSDRSVPGDEQFF. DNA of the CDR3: TGTGCCAGCAGTGACAGGAGCGTCCCGGGCGATGAGCAGTTCTTC.

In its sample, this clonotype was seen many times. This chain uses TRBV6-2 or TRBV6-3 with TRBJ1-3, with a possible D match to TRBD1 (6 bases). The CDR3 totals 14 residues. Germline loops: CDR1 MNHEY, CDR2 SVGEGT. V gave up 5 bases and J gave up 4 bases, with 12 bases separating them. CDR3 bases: TGTGCCAGCAGTCACGACGGGACAGGAAACACCATATATTTT. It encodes CASSHDGTGNTIYF.

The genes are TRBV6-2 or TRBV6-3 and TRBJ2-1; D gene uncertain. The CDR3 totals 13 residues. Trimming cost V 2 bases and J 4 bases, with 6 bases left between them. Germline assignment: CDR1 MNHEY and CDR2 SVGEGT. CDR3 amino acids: CASSYRQYNEQFF. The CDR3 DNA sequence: TGTGCCAGCAGTTACCGGCAGTACAATGAGCAGTTCTTC.

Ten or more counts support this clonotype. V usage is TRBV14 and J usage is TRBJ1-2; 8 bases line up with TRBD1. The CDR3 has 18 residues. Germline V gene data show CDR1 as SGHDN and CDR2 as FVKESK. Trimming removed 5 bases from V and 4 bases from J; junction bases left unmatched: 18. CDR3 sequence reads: CASSSSGTGVHLFYGYTF. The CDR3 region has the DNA TGTGCCAGCAGCTCCTCCGGGACAGGAGTTCACCTTTTCTATGGCTACACCTTC.

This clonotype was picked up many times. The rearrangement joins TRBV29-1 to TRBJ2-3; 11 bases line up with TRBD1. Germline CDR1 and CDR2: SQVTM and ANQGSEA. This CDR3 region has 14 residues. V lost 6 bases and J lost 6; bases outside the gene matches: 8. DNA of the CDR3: TGCAGCGTGCCCTGGACAGGGGGCTCGGATACGCAGTATTTT. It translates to CSVPWTGGSDTQYF.

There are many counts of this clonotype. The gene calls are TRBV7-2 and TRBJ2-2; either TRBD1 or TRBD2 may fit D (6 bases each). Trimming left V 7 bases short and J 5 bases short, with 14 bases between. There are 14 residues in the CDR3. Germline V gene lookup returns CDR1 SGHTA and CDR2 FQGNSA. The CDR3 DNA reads TGTGCCAGCACCTGGAGGGGGAGGACCGGGGAGCTGTTTTTT. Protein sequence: CASTWRGRTGELFF.

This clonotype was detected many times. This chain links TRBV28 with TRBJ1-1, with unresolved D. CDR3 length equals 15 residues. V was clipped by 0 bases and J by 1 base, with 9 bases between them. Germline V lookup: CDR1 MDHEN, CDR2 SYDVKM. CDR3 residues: CASSLWVGSNTEAFF. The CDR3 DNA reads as TGTGCCAGCAGTTTATGGGTGGGATCGAACACTGAAGCTTTCTTT.

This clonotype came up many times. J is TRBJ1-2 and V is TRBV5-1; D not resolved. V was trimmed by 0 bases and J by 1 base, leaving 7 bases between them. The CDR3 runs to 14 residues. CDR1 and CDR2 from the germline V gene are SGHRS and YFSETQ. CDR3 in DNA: TGCGCCAGCAGCTTGGGGCAGTTTAACTATGGCTACACCTTC. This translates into CASSLGQFNYGYTF.

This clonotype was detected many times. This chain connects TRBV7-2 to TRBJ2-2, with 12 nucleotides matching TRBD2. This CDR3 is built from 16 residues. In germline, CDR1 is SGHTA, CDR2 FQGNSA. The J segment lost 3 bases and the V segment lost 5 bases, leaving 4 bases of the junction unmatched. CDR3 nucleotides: TGTGCCAGCAGCCCGAGGACTAGCGGGGACACCGGGGAGCTGTTTTTT. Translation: CASSPRTSGDTGELFF.

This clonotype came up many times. The DNA of the CDR3 is TGCGCCAGCAGCCAGAATCGGGGGGACGACGAGCAGTACTTC. Amino acid sequence: CASSQNRGDDEQYF. J is TRBJ2-7 and V is TRBV4-3; 7 positions agree with TRBD2. Germline V gene lookup returns CDR1 LGHNA and CDR2 YSLEER. The CDR3 consists of 14 residues. Germline trimming cut 3 bases from V and 5 bases from J; bases unmatched to any gene: 7.

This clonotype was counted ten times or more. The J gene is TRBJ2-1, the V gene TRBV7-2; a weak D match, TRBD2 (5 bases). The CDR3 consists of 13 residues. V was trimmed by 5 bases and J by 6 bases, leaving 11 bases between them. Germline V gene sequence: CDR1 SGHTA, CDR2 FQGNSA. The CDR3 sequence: CASSGGGFNEQFF. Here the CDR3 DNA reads TGTGCCAGCAGCGGAGGCGGATTCAATGAGCAGTTCTTC.

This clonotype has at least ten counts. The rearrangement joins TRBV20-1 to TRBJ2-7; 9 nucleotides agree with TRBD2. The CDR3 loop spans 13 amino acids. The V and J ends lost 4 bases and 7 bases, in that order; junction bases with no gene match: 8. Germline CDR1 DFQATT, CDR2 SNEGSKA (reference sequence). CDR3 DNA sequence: TGCAGTGCTATAGACAGGGCGGGGGGGGAGCAGTACTTC. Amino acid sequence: CSAIDRAGGEQYF.

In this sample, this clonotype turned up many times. CDR3 sequence: CASSLEWGYEPQHF. The DNA for the CDR3 is TGTGCCAGCAGCTTAGAGTGGGGGTACGAGCCCCAGCATTTT. The rearrangement links TRBV7-2 to TRBJ1-5, with a weak D call TRBD1 (5 bases). This CDR3 region has 14 residues. V was clipped by 1 base and J by 8 bases, with 12 bases between them. Per germline, CDR1 SGHTA and CDR2 FQGNSA.

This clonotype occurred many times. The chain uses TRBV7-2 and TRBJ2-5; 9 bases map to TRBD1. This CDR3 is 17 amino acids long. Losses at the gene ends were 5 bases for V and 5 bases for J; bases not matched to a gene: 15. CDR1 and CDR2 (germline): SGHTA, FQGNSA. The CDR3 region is CASSPTTGGFAKETQYF. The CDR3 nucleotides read TGTGCCAGCAGCCCGACGACAGGGGGGTTTGCTAAGGAGACCCAGTACTTC.

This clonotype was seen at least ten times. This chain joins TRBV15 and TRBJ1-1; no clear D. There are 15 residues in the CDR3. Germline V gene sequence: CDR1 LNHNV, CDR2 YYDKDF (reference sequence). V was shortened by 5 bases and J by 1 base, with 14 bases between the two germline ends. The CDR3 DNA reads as TGTGCCACCAGCGCCCGGGCTTACCCGAACACTGAAGCTTTCTTT. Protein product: CATSARAYPNTEAFF.

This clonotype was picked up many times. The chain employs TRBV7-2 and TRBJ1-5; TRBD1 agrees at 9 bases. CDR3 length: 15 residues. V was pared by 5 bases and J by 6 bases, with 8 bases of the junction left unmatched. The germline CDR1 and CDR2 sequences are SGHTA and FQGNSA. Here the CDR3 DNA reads TGTGCCAGCAGCCGGACAGGGGTGTGGGTTCAGCCCCAGCATTTT. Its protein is CASSRTGVWVQPQHF.

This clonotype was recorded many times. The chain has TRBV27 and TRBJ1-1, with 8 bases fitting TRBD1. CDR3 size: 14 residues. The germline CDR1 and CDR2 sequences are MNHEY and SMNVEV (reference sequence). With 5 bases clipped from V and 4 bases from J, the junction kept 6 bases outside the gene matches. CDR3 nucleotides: TGTGCCAGCAGTATCAGGGGGCTGGTCACTGAAGCTTTCTTT. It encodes CASSIRGLVTEAFF.

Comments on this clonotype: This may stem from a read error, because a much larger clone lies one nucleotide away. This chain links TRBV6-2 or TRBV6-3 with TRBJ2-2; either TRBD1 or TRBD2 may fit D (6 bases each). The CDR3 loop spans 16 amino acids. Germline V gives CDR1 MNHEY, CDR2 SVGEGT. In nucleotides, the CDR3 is TGTGCCAGCAGCCTTCCAACGGGGGCGAACACCGGGAAGCTGTTTTTT. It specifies CASSLPTGANTGKLFF.

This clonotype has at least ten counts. In DNA, the CDR3 is TGTGCCGGAGTTGGGGTTAGCTCCTACAATGAGCAGTTCTTC. This translates into CAGVGVSSYNEQFF. The gene calls are TRBV7-9 and TRBJ2-1, with unresolved D. Trimming took off 11 bases at V and 0 bases at J, with 14 bases between the two ends. The CDR3 consists of 14 residues. CDR1 is SEHNR, CDR2 FQNEAQ, per germline (reference sequence).

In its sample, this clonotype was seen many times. The CDR3 bases are TGTGCCAGCAGTGAAGAAACCTACAATGAGCAGTTCTTC. Translating it yields CASSEETYNEQFF. The gene calls are TRBV2 and TRBJ2-1; no definite D call. CDR3 size: 13 residues. Germline CDR1 SNHLY, CDR2 FYNNEI. Trimming cost V 1 base and J 2 bases, with 3 bases left between them.

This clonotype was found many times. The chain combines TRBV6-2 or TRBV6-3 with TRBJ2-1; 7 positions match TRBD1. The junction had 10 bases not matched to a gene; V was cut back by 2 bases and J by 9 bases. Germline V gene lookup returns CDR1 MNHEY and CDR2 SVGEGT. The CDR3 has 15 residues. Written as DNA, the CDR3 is TGTGCCAGCAGTTACGGGACAGCATACCTTGGTGAGCAGTTCTTC. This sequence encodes CASSYGTAYLGEQFF.

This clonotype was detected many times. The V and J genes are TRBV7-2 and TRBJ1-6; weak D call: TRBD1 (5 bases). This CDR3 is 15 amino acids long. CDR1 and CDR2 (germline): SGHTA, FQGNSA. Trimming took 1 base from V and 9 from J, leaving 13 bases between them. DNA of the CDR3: TGTGCCAGCAGCTTAGTCGACAGCTACCTTTCACCCCTCCACTTT. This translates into CASSLVDSYLSPLHF.

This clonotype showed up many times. CDR3 DNA sequence: TGTGCCAGCAGCTCGAGGGTCCGGGAGACCCAGTACTTC. Translating gives CASSSRVRETQYF. The chain employs TRBV7-2 and TRBJ2-5; D may be TRBD2 (5 bases). Trimming took off 4 bases at V and 5 bases at J, with 11 bases between the two ends. Germline CDR1 is SGHTA and CDR2 is FQGNSA. CDR3 length: 13 residues. The variable domain in full, with the rest retrieved from reference TRBV7-2 and TRBJ2-5, is GAGVSQSPSNKVTEKGKDVELRCDPISGHTALYWYRQSLGQGLEFLIYFQGNSAPDKSGLPSDRFSAERTGGSVSTLTIQRTQQEDSAVYLCASSSRVRETQYFGPGTRLLVL.

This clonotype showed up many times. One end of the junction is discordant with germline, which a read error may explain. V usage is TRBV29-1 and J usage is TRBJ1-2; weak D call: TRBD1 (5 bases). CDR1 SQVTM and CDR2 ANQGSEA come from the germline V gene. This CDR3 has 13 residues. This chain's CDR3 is CSVEETAVYGYTF. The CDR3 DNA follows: TGCAGCGTAGAAGAGACAGCAGTTTATGGCTACACCTTC.

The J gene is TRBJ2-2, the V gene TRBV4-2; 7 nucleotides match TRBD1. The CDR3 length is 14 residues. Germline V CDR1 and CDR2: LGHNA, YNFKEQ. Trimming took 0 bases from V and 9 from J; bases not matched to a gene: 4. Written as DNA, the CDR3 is TGTGCCAGCAGCCAAGAAACAGGGGACCGGGAGCTGTTTTTT. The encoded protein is CASSQETGDRELFF.

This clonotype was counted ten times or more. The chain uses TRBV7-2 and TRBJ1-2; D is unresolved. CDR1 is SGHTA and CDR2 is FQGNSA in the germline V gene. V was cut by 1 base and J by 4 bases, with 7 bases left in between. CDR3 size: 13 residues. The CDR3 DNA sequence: TGTGCCAGCAGCTTAGGGTACAGCTATGGCTACACCTTC. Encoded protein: CASSLGYSYGYTF. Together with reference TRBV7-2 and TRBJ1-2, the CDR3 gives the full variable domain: GAGVSQSPSNKVTEKGKDVELRCDPISGHTALYWYRQSLGQGLEFLIYFQGNSAPDKSGLPSDRFSAERTGGSVSTLTIQRTQQEDSAVYLCASSLGYSYGYTFGSGTRLTVV.

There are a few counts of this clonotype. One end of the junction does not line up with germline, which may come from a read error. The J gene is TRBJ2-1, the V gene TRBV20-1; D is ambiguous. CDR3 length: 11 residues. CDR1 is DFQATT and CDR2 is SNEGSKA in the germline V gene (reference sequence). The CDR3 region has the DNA TGCAGTGCTAGAGATACCCCAATCACAATCTTC. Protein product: CSARDTPITIF.

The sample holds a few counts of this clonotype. CDR3 bases: TGTGCCAGCAAGAAGGCTAGCGGGGGGGTCGAGCAGTACTTC. Amino acid sequence: CASKKASGGVEQYF. The chain carries TRBV6-5 and TRBJ2-7, with 12 bases matching TRBD2. CDR1 and CDR2 (germline): MNHEY, SVGAGI. J gave up 6 bases and V 7 bases, and 7 bases lay outside the gene matches. This CDR3 has 14 residues.

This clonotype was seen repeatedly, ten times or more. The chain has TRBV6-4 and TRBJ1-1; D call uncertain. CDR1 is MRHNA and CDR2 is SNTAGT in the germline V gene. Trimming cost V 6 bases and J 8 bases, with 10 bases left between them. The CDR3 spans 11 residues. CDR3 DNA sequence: TGTGCCAGCAGAATGGGCGGGGAAGCTTTCTTT. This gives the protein CASRMGGEAFF.

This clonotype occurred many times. In nucleotides, the CDR3 is TGTGCCAGCAGTTACTCGGGACAGGGAGTCTACGAGCAGTACTTC. Translated, it gives CASSYSGQGVYEQYF. This chain links TRBV6-5 with TRBJ2-7; 9 bases align to TRBD1. This CDR3 is 15 amino acids long. J gave up 3 bases and V 0 bases, and 3 bases lay outside the gene matches. CDR1 and CDR2 from the germline V gene are MNHEY and SVGAGI.